One sample yielded the 20 T cell receptor beta chains listed below, sequenced in a study of metastatic and nonmetastatic thyroid tumors. Not a single patient had been given any form of treatment at any point before undergoing thyroid surgery. TCRdb reprocessed the PCR reads using MiXCR. Of 15,000 to 20,000 clones listed, roughly 26% are singletons. Specimen: adjacent normal tissue. Receptor source: a female donor with papillary thyroid cancer or a benign thyroid nodule (not recorded which). Some clones in this sample may be carry-over from other donors' samples.

The V gene is TRBV20-1, the J gene TRBJ2-5; 9 nucleotides line up with TRBD2. The V gene's germline CDR1 is DFQATT and CDR2 SNEGSKA (reference sequence). V lost 0 bases to trimming and J lost 5 bases; unmatched junction nucleotides: 10. The length of the CDR3 is 16 residues. CDR3 amino acids: CSARDLGVAGEETQYF. The CDR3 nucleotides are TGCAGTGCTAGAGATCTGGGAGTAGCGGGAGAGGAGACCCAGTACTTC.

The rearrangement links TRBV20-1 to TRBJ1-5, with D tentatively TRBD1 (5 bases). Looked up from germline, CDR1 is DFQATT and CDR2 is SNEGSKA (reference sequence). The CDR3 has 15 amino acids. V dropped 3 bases and J dropped 4 bases, with 16 bases sitting between them. CDR3 DNA: TGCAGTGCTAGTTGGTCCAGGGTGGGGAATCAGCCCCAGCATTTT. Amino acid sequence: CSASWSRVGNQPQHF.

Regarding this clone: One junction end disagrees with the germline gene, perhaps due to a read error. Other DNA sequences of this sample code for an identical CDR3. The chain employs TRBV20-1 and TRBJ1-6; TRBD1 might be the D (5 bases). CDR1 and CDR2 from the germline V gene are DFQATT and SNEGSKA (reference sequence). CDR3 length: 15 amino acids. CDR3 nucleotides: TGCAGTGCTAGGAGGGGAGAGTCTTATAATTCGCCCCTCCACTTT. Its translation is CSARRGESYNSPLHF.

Of note for this clone: Germline is not matched at one junction end, which may reflect a read error. V gene TRBV7-8 combines with J gene TRBJ1-2; D ambiguous. Germline assignment: CDR1 SGHVS and CDR2 FQNEAQ. The CDR3 is 15 amino acids. The CDR3 DNA is TGTGCCAGCAGCTTAGGCGGCGCTTCTAACTATGGCTACGCCTTC. It yields the protein CASSLGGASNYGYAF.

This chain uses TRBV27 with TRBJ2-7, with TRBD1 matching over 8 bases. CDR1 and CDR2 (germline): MNHEY, SMNVEV (reference sequence). CDR3 length equals 17 residues. With 6 bases clipped from V and 0 bases from J, the junction kept 13 bases outside the gene matches. CDR3 nucleotide sequence: TGTGCCAGCAGCTTAATCTCCGGGACAGGATTCTCCTACGAGCAGTACTTC. The encoded protein is CASSLISGTGFSYEQYF.

This clone was seen many times. The J gene is TRBJ2-1, the V gene TRBV12-3 or TRBV12-4, with TRBD2 matching over 8 bases. Trimming at V came to 3 bases and at J to 5 bases, leaving 6 bases not matched to a gene. The CDR3 is made up of 15 amino acids. CDR3 sequence: CASSLAGGLNNEQFF. Written as DNA, the CDR3 is TGTGCCAGCAGTTTGGCGGGAGGTCTAAACAATGAGCAGTTCTTC.

This sequence joins TRBV28 and TRBJ2-1; D might be TRBD2 (6 bases). The CDR3 has 15 residues. Germline V gene lookup returns CDR1 MDHEN and CDR2 SYDVKM. Trimming left V 4 bases short and J 14 bases short, with 24 bases between. This CDR3 is CASSWTTSIGAEEFF. The DNA for the CDR3 is TGTGCCAGCAGTTGGACGACTAGTATAGGAGCGGAGGAGTTCTTC.

A single count supports this clone. This chain links TRBV7-2 with TRBJ2-7; 9 bases match TRBD1. The germline gives CDR1 SGHTA, CDR2 FQGNSA. V shed 0 bases and J 0 bases; nucleotides not matched to a gene: 3. This CDR3 is 16 amino acids long. The CDR3 DNA is TGTGCCAGCAGCTTAGCGGGACAGGGTTCCTCCTACGAGCAGTACTTC. Its translation: CASSLAGQGSSYEQYF.

The chain uses TRBV20-1 and TRBJ1-1; D is undetermined. CDR3 length: 15 amino acids. Trimming took 5 bases from V and 0 from J, leaving 16 bases between them. Germline V CDR1 and CDR2: DFQATT, SNEGSKA (reference sequence). Written as DNA, the CDR3 is TGCAGTGCTCGGAGCGGAGGAGGAGTGAACACTGAAGCTTTCTTT. Amino acid sequence: CSARSGGGVNTEAFF.

The V gene is TRBV5-1, the J gene TRBJ2-7; D perhaps matches TRBD1 (6 bases). Germline assignment: CDR1 SGHRS and CDR2 YFSETQ. V gave up 0 bases and J gave up 3 bases, with 16 bases separating them. This CDR3 is built from 16 residues. CDR3 amino acids: CASSLAPDRPVYEQYF. The DNA of the CDR3 is TGCGCCAGCAGCTTGGCCCCGGACAGACCAGTCTACGAGCAGTACTTC.

This clone was detected a few times. The chain links TRBV27 to TRBJ1-2; the match to TRBD1 covers 8 bases. Looked up from germline, CDR1 is MNHEY and CDR2 is SMNVEV (reference sequence). The CDR3 loop spans 14 amino acids. Trimming removed 4 bases from V and 7 bases from J; junction bases left unmatched: 8. The CDR3 bases are TGTGCCAGCAGTTCGTCTCAGGGGGCTGGTGGCTACACCTTC. It translates to CASSSSQGAGGYTF.

For this clone: The junction departs from germline at one end; a sequencing error may be responsible. The chain links TRBV7-2 to TRBJ2-1; 7 bases map to TRBD1. The CDR3 extends over 12 amino acids. Germline CDR1 SGHTA, CDR2 FQGNSA. In DNA, the CDR3 is TGTGCCAGCAGCCCACAGGGGAATGAGCATTTCTTC. This encodes CASSPQGNEHFF.

The gene calls are TRBV7-2 and TRBJ2-1, with 11 bases lining up with TRBD2. The CDR3 sequence is 18 residues long. CDR1 SGHTA and CDR2 FQGNSA come from the germline V gene. The junction had 12 bases not matched to a gene; V was cut back by 1 base and J by 7 bases. CDR3 DNA: TGTGCCAGCAGCTTAGGCTTGGCTAGCGGGAGGTTTGGTAATGAGCAGTTCTTC. This encodes CASSLGLASGRFGNEQFF.

This clone was seen a few times. This chain joins TRBV6-1 and TRBJ1-2; D unclear. V lost 2 bases, J lost 8 bases, and 12 bases lay in between. CDR1 is MNHNS and CDR2 is SASEGT in the germline V gene. CDR3 size: 13 residues. Written as DNA, the CDR3 is TGTGCCAGCAGTGAACGGGGAACTATCGGCTACACCTTC. This gives the protein CASSERGTIGYTF.

As regards this clone: Its ends do not fully match the called genes, so a read error is possible. V usage is TRBV6-2 or TRBV6-3 and J usage is TRBJ2-7; perhaps TRBD2 as D (5 bases). CDR3 length: 14 amino acids. CDR1 is MNHEY and CDR2 is SVGEGT in the germline V gene. The CDR3 DNA reads as TGTGCCAGCAGTTACCGGGAATGGAGTGACGAGCATTACTTC. Its translation is CASSYREWSDEHYF.

The genes are TRBV28 and TRBJ1-5; 9 bases are a match to TRBD1. The germline V gene encodes CDR1 MDHEN and CDR2 SYDVKM. The CDR3 sequence is 17 residues long. The V and J ends lost 6 bases and 0 bases, in that order; junction bases with no gene match: 9. DNA for the CDR3: TGTGCCAGCAGCCCGGGGACAGGGTCTTATAGCAATCAGCCCCAGCATTTT. This encodes CASSPGTGSYSNQPQHF. The entire variable domain, with the rest obtained from reference TRBV28 and TRBJ1-5, is as follows: DVKVTQSSRYLVKRTGEKVFLECVQDMDHENMFWYRQDPGLGLRLIYFSYDVKMKEKGDIPEGYSVSREKKERFSLILESASTNQTSMYLCASSPGTGSYSNQPQHFGDGTRLSIL.

The V call is TRBV7-3, the J call TRBJ2-5; TRBD1 agrees at 7 bases. The length of the CDR3 is 14 residues. Germline assignment: CDR1 SGHTA and CDR2 FQGTGA. With V trimmed by 6 bases and J by 1 base, 5 bases remained unmatched. The CDR3 DNA sequence: TGTGCCAGCAGTTCGACAGGGCCCCAAGAGACCCAGTACTTC. Translated, it gives CASSSTGPQETQYF. Supplemented by reference TRBV7-3 and TRBJ2-5, the full variable domain reads GAGVSQTPSNKVTEKGKYVELRCDPISGHTALYWYRQSLGQGPEFLIYFQGTGAADDSGLPNDRFFAVRPEGSVSTLKIQRTERGDSAVYLCASSSTGPQETQYFGPGTRLLVL.

The chain recombines TRBV20-1 with TRBJ2-7, with 8 bases matching TRBD2. CDR1 DFQATT and CDR2 SNEGSKA come from the germline V gene (reference sequence). The ends lost 5 bases at V and 6 bases at J; junction bases unmatched: 9. The CDR3 runs 13 residues. As DNA, the CDR3 is TGCAGTGCTGCGCGGACTAGCAACTCCGAGCAGTACGTC. Encoded protein: CSAARTSNSEQYV.

The V gene is TRBV11-3, the J gene TRBJ1-3; 9 bases are a match to TRBD1. V lost 6 bases, J lost 4 bases, and 4 bases stayed unmatched. The CDR3 totals 14 residues. The germline V gene encodes CDR1 SGHNT and CDR2 YENEEA. CDR3: CASRNRGPGNTIYF. Written as DNA, the CDR3 is TGTGCCAGCAGAAACAGGGGGCCGGGAAACACCATATATTTT.

J is TRBJ2-2 and V is TRBV11-2; D call uncertain. The CDR3 length is 15 residues. The germline CDR1 and CDR2 sequences are SGHAT and FQNNGV. The V end lost 1 base, the J end lost 7 bases, and 13 bases lay between the germline ends. The CDR3 region is CASSLVPGTFGELFF. The DNA of the CDR3 is TGTGCCAGCAGCTTAGTGCCAGGCACGTTCGGGGAGCTGTTTTTT.